A selection of T cell receptor beta chains follows, all from one sample in a study of CD8 T cells in ankylosing spondylitis. TCRdb independently ran MiXCR on the 5' RACE reads; one entry per CDR3 protein. This table holds hundreds of thousands of distinct CDR3 sequences, approximately 10% found once. The sequencing input was blood, either unsorted or a sorted T cell fraction (not recorded which). The receptors here all came from a male donor with ankylosing spondylitis. Both conserved end residues are part of each CDR3. A D gene is named only where the DNA matches it firmly. Some rows mark clone size as missing; the rest say once, few, many or name a class of expanded clone.

J,V,D,size,DNA,CDR3
TRBJ2-2,TRBV11-2,-,-,TGTGCCAGCAGCTTCTCACAGCTGAACACCGGGGAGCTGTTTTTT,CASSFSQLNTGELFF
TRBJ2-1,TRBV7-6,-,-,TGTGCCAGCAGCTTAGGAGGGAGGACCCACAATGAGCAGTTCTTC,CASSLGGRTHNEQFF
TRBJ2-7,TRBV29-1,TRBD1,-,TGCAGCGTTGCTGGACAGGGCTACGAGCAGTACTTC,CSVAGQGYEQYF
TRBJ2-1,TRBV20-1,-,few,TGCAGTGCTAGAGATCCCGTGAGCTCCTACAATGAGCAGTTCTTC,CSARDPVSSYNEQFF
TRBJ2-1,TRBV28,TRBD1,-,TGTGCCAGCAGCCCCCGGGACAGGAACTACAATGAGCAGTTCTTC,CASSPRDRNYNEQFF
TRBJ2-3,TRBV12-3/TRBV12-4,-,few,TGTGCCAGCAGTTTGAGGGGGACGGGAGATACGCAGTATTTT,CASSLRGTGDTQYF
TRBJ2-7,TRBV9,-,-,TGTGCCAGCAGCGTAGTTGAGCGGACCTACGAGCAGTACTTC,CASSVVERTYEQYF
TRBJ1-1,TRBV15,TRBD1,many,TGTGCCACCAGCCGACTTGGACAGGATTTTTGGGACACTGAAGCTTTCTTT,CATSRLGQDFWDTEAFF
TRBJ2-3,TRBV5-5,-,few,TGTGCCAGCAGCTTGTCAGGGGACGAGGATACGCAGTATTTT,CASSLSGDEDTQYF
TRBJ2-1,TRBV9,TRBD2,-,TGTGCCAGCAGCGCCTGGACTAGCGGGAATTTAATACATGAGCAGTTCTTC,CASSAWTSGNLIHEQFF
TRBJ1-1,TRBV18,-,few,TGTGCCAGCTCACCCCTCCCCTTTGCTGAAGCTTTCTTT,CASSPLPFAEAFF
TRBJ2-7,TRBV15,-,many,TGTGCCACCAGCCGGGACATCTCCTACGAGCAGTACTTC,CATSRDISYEQYF
TRBJ2-3,TRBV4-2,TRBD2,-,TGTGCCAGCAGCCAAGACCCCAGCGGGGGGGCCATACGGCAGGCAGATACGCAGTATTTT,CASSQDPSGGAIRQADTQYF
TRBJ1-1,TRBV28,-,-,TGTGCCAGCAATTCAAACGCGGGGGACACTGAAGCTTTCTTT,CASNSNAGDTEAFF
TRBJ2-1,TRBV11-2,TRBD2,few,TGTGCCAGCAGCTTTCAACTAGCGTTCCCCTACAATGAGCAGTTCTTC,CASSFQLAFPYNEQFF
TRBJ2-3,TRBV5-5,TRBD2,many,TGTGCCAGCAGCTTAGTGCGGGGGGAGCAGTATTTT,CASSLVRGEQYF
TRBJ1-2,TRBV5-6,-,-,TGTGCCAGCAGCCTATTGGCTTTGGCTGGCTACACCTTC,CASSLLALAGYTF
TRBJ1-4,TRBV29-1,-,-,TGCAGCGTTGAAGTTGCGGATGAAAAACTGTTTTTT,CSVEVADEKLFF
TRBJ1-2,TRBV6-6,TRBD1,-,TGTGCCACTGGACAGGGCTATGGCTACACCTTC,CATGQGYGYTF
TRBJ1-1,TRBV7-2,-,-,TGTGCCAGCAGCCTATCGGGTCGGGACACTGAAGCTTTCTTT,CASSLSGRDTEAFF
TRBJ1-1,TRBV6-5,-,few,TGTGCCAGCAGTTACGAACCGGGTGGCACTGAAGCTTTCTTT,CASSYEPGGTEAFF
TRBJ1-2,TRBV5-1,-,-,TGCGCCAGCAGCTTGGTGGCAGGGAAGTATGGCTACACCTTC,CASSLVAGKYGYTF
TRBJ1-1,TRBV9,-,-,TGTGCCAGCAGCGACCTCCCAGGGACTGAAGCTTTCTTT,CASSDLPGTEAFF
TRBJ2-3,TRBV6-5,-,-,TGTGCCAGCAGTTACTCCTTCCCGTCGGGTACGCAGTATTTT,CASSYSFPSGTQYF
TRBJ2-1,TRBV5-1,TRBD2,few,TGCGCCAGCAGTATGGCTAGCGGCTCCTACAATGAGCAGTTCTTC,CASSMASGSYNEQFF
TRBJ1-3,TRBV21-1,-,few,TGTGCCAGCAGCTCGCGGGGGCTCGGGACCTCTGGAAACACCATATATTTT,CASSSRGLGTSGNTIYF
TRBJ2-1,TRBV7-8,-,few,TGTGCCAGCAGCTTAGCCAGACTGGGGTACAATGAGCAGTTCTTC,CASSLARLGYNEQFF
TRBJ2-3,TRBV5-6,-,-,TGTGCCAGCAGCTTGTCTGCAGTGTGGATTAATACGCAGTATTTT,CASSLSAVWINTQYF
TRBJ1-3,TRBV28,-,-,TGTGCCAGCAGTTTATTGAGGGGGGTCTCTGGAAACACCATATATTTT,CASSLLRGVSGNTIYF
TRBJ2-2,TRBV5-1,TRBD2,few,TGCGCCAGCAGAAGGCTAGCGGGTCCTCCGGGAACCGGGGAGCTGTTTTTT,CASRRLAGPPGTGELFF
TRBJ1-1,TRBV5-1,TRBD1,few,TGCGCCAGCAGCGCATACAGGGGGAACACTGAAGCTTTCTTT,CASSAYRGNTEAFF
TRBJ2-7,TRBV5-1,-,few,TGCGCCAGCAGCTCGACCCCACGGGACGGCGCCGGGGAGCAGTACTTC,CASSSTPRDGAGEQYF
TRBJ2-7,TRBV29-1,TRBD2,many,TGCAGCGTTGAAACTAGCGGGGCCTCCTACGAGCAGTACTTC,CSVETSGASYEQYF
TRBJ2-1,TRBV4-2,TRBD2,few,TGTGCCAGCAGCCAAGTTGTACCGGGACTAGCCTTCTCCTACAATGAGCAGTTCTTC,CASSQVVPGLAFSYNEQFF
TRBJ2-2,TRBV5-1,TRBD1,few,TGCGCCAGCAGCTCCTACGACAGGGAGAGCGGGGAGCTGTTTTTT,CASSSYDRESGELFF
TRBJ1-3,TRBV28,-,-,TGTGCCAGCAGTCCCAGGCCATATGGAAACACCATATATTTT,CASSPRPYGNTIYF
TRBJ1-1,TRBV4-1,-,many,TGCGCCAGCAGCCCCTCTAGGGGAAACACTGAAGCTTTCTTT,CASSPSRGNTEAFF
TRBJ1-1,TRBV29-1,TRBD1,many,TGCAGCGTCGCCGACAGGGAAAGAGAAGCTTTCTTT,CSVADREREAFF
TRBJ1-1,TRBV30,-,few,TGTGCCTGGAGTGTAACCGGTACAGTTGAAGCTTTCTTT,CAWSVTGTVEAFF
TRBJ1-6,TRBV27,-,many,TGTGCCAGCAGTTTTGGCCGCAATTCACCCCTCCACTTT,CASSFGRNSPLHF
TRBJ1-1,TRBV10-3,-,few,TGTGCCATCAGTATCCTAGGCTCTGAAGCTTTCTTT,CAISILGSEAFF
TRBJ1-2,TRBV20-1,TRBD1,few,TGCAGTGCTAGCGCCCCGACAGGGGAGGCGGATGGCTACACCTTC,CSASAPTGEADGYTF
TRBJ2-1,TRBV28,TRBD2,few,TGTGCCAGCAGTTTACTTCCCGGGGGGGAGGGTGAGCAGTTCTTC,CASSLLPGGEGEQFF
TRBJ2-2,TRBV6-5,-,few,TGTGCCAGCAGTTACTCGAGGCGGCCGATTACCGGGGAGCTGTTTTTT,CASSYSRRPITGELFF
TRBJ2-1,TRBV5-1,-,many,TGCGCCAGCAGCTCGGAGGGCCTCTACAATGAGCAGTTCTTC,CASSSEGLYNEQFF
TRBJ2-3,TRBV10-3,-,many,TGTGCCATCAGTGAGCCGAGCACAGATACGCAGTATTTT,CAISEPSTDTQYF
TRBJ2-3,TRBV7-2,-,few,TGTGCCAGCGTCTTGGGGGCGGTCGGGGATACGCAGTATTTT,CASVLGAVGDTQYF
TRBJ2-5,TRBV4-1,TRBD1,-,TGCGCCAGCAGCCGACGGACAGGGCTGGAGACCCAGTACTTC,CASSRRTGLETQYF
TRBJ2-7,TRBV7-2,-,many,TGTGCCAGCAGCTTAGCACGAGCGTACGAGCAGTACTTC,CASSLARAYEQYF
TRBJ2-2,TRBV5-1,TRBD1,few,TGCGCCAGCTACCGGGACAGGGGCTTGTCCGGGGAGCTGTTTTTT,CASYRDRGLSGELFF
TRBJ2-3,TRBV5-1,-,few,TGCGCCAGCAGCTTGGTTCAGGGCGGAACAGTAGATACGCAGTATTTT,CASSLVQGGTVDTQYF
TRBJ2-3,TRBV15,-,-,TGTGCCACCAGGCTTAGCCCCGATACGCAGTATTTT,CATRLSPDTQYF
TRBJ2-1,TRBV7-6,-,many,TGTGCCAGCAGCTTCGGAGGGAACGGGATTGAGCAGTTCTTC,CASSFGGNGIEQFF
TRBJ2-5,TRBV15,-,-,TGTGCCACCAGCAGAGAGAGTTGGCAGGCCGGGGAGACCCAGTACTTC,CATSRESWQAGETQYF
TRBJ2-7,TRBV7-2,-,few,TGTGCCAGCAGCTTAATAGGGGGGGGCCCCTCCTACGAGCAGTACTTC,CASSLIGGGPSYEQYF